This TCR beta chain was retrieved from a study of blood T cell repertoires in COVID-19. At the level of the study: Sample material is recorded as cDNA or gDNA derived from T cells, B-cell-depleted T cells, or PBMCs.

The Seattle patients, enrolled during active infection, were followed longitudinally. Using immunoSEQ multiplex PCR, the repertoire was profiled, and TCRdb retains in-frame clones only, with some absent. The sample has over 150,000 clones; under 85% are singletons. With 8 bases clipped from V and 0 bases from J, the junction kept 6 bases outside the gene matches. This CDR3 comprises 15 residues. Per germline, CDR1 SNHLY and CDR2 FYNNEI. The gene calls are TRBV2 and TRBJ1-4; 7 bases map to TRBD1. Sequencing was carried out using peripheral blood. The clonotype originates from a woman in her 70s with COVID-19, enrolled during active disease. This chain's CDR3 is CASALDRTTNEKLFF. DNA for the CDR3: TGTGCCAGCGCCCTGGACAGGACAACTAATGAAAAACTGTTTTTT.